The 19 T cell receptor beta chains listed next were all sequenced from one sample in a study of shared clonotypes between healthy human individuals. Assay used: immunoSEQ multiplex PCR; TCRdb lists only in-frame clones, some missing. The data contain 2 million to 2.5 million clones, approximately 96% of them singletons. Sample: naive CD4+ T cells sorted from blood. Subset indicated: CD45RA+ positively selected. The receptors originated from a man aged 18 to 30 in good health.

This sequence joins TRBV19 and TRBJ1-2; D is uncertain. Germline loops: CDR1 LNHDA, CDR2 SQIVND (reference sequence). V dropped 3 bases and J dropped 4 bases, with 15 bases sitting between them. This CDR3 is built from 15 residues. This chain's CDR3 is CASSITPHRGYGYTF. CDR3 nucleotides: TGTGCCAGTAGTATCACCCCGCACCGGGGCTATGGCTACACCTTC.

Worth noting for this clone: Other DNA sequences from this sample encode an identical CDR3 as well. This chain uses TRBV5-1 with TRBJ2-2, with TRBD1 matching over 10 bases. The CDR3 loop spans 14 amino acids. Per the germline V gene, CDR1 is SGHRS and CDR2 is YFSETQ. V was pared by 3 bases and J by 5 bases, with 1 base of the junction left unmatched. DNA of the CDR3: TGCGCCAGCAGCTGGGGACAGGGGACCGGGGAGCTGTTTTTT. Translating it yields CASSWGQGTGELFF.

The chain carries TRBV13 and TRBJ1-2; D gene ambiguous. V was pared by 6 bases and J by 2 bases, with 10 bases between. The CDR3 is 13 residues long. Germline values: CDR1 PRHDT, CDR2 FYEKMQ (reference sequence). CDR3 nucleotides: TGTGCCAGCAGAAAATCAGGCAACTATGGCTACACCTTC. This encodes CASRKSGNYGYTF.

The V gene is TRBV28, the J gene TRBJ1-2; D unclear. The CDR3 contains 14 residues. The V end lost 2 bases, the J end lost 1 base, and 8 bases lay between the germline ends. The V gene's germline CDR1 is MDHEN and CDR2 SYDVKM. In DNA, the CDR3 is TGTGCCAGCAGTTTAGGGGTAGATAACTATGGCTACACCTTC. It translates to CASSLGVDNYGYTF.

The CDR3 sequence: CASSLGSRSNTEAFF. As DNA, the CDR3 is TGTGCCAGCAGCTTAGGTAGCCGGTCGAACACTGAAGCTTTCTTT. This chain uses TRBV7-8 with TRBJ1-1, with no clear D. The ends were cut back, 1 base at V and 1 base at J, with 10 bases in the middle. The CDR3 spans 15 residues. Germline assignment: CDR1 SGHVS and CDR2 FQNEAQ. Filled out from reference TRBV7-8 and TRBJ1-1, the complete variable domain reads GAGVSQSPRYKVAKRGQDVALRCDPISGHVSLFWYQQALGQGPEFLTYFQNEAQLDKSGLPSDRFFAERPEGSVSTLKIQRTQQEDSAVYLCASSLGSRSNTEAFFGQGTRLTVV.

The table lists this clone with a count of one. The genes are TRBV11-2 and TRBJ2-5; the match to TRBD2 covers 9 bases. This CDR3 comprises 19 residues. J gave up 6 bases and V 5 bases, and 22 bases lay outside the gene matches. Germline values: CDR1 SGHAT, CDR2 FQNNGV. CDR3 nucleotide sequence: TGTGCCAGCAGCCCATTCCTAGGGCGGGAGGGCACGGATCTAAAGACCCAGTACTTC. It encodes CASSPFLGREGTDLKTQYF.

V and J are TRBV11-2 and TRBJ2-3; 7 nucleotides line up with TRBD1. Germline loops: CDR1 SGHAT, CDR2 FQNNGV. J lost 1 base, V lost 6 bases, and 4 bases had no gene match. The CDR3 has 14 residues. CDR3 region: CASSMGTGTDTQYF. The CDR3 nucleotides are TGTGCCAGCAGTATGGGGACAGGCACAGATACGCAGTATTTT.

The chain is built from TRBV29-1 and TRBJ2-5; D perhaps matches TRBD2 (7 bases). Trimming removed 5 bases from V and 4 bases from J, with 14 bases in between. Germline CDR1 SQVTM, CDR2 ANQGSEA. The CDR3 totals 13 residues. CDR3: CSVMGGPGETQYF. The CDR3 DNA sequence: TGCAGCGTTATGGGGGGGCCTGGAGAGACCCAGTACTTC.

The J gene is TRBJ2-7, the V gene TRBV28; D tentatively reads TRBD1 or TRBD2 (5 bases each). Trimming took off 4 bases at V and 5 bases at J, with 18 bases between the two ends. Germline V gene lookup returns CDR1 MDHEN and CDR2 SYDVKM. This CDR3 region has 15 residues. The DNA for the CDR3 is TGTGCCAGCAGTTCCACCGCCGGGGCCAGGGACGAGCAGTACTTC. Its translation is CASSSTAGARDEQYF.

The chain recombines TRBV25-1 with TRBJ2-7, with 9 nucleotides matching TRBD1. V shed 5 bases, J shed 6 bases, and the junction held 14 bases outside the gene matches. Germline values: CDR1 MGHDK, CDR2 SYGVNS. CDR3 size: 16 residues. CDR3: CASSWGQGGPRSEQYF. The CDR3 nucleotides are TGTGCCAGCAGTTGGGGACAGGGAGGTCCCAGGTCCGAGCAGTACTTC.

The chain uses TRBV14 and TRBJ2-5; D perhaps matches TRBD1 (6 bases). This CDR3 has 15 residues. Per germline, CDR1 SGHDN and CDR2 FVKESK. The V end was cut by 0 bases, the J end by 5 bases, with 13 bases between. CDR3: CASSQEQGRVETQYF. CDR3 in DNA: TGTGCCAGCAGCCAAGAACAGGGCAGGGTGGAGACCCAGTACTTC.

The chain combines TRBV29-1 with TRBJ1-2; TRBD1 might be the D (5 bases). Germline lookup yields CDR1 SQVTM and CDR2 ANQGSEA. V was shortened by 6 bases and J by 4 bases, with 18 bases between the two germline ends. There are 14 residues in the CDR3. The DNA of the CDR3 is TGCAGCGTGGCCTCGACGGGACGGAGCTATGGCTACACCTTC. It yields the protein CSVASTGRSYGYTF.

Concerning this clone itself: Other nucleotide sequences from this sample produce the same CDR3. V gene TRBV28 combines with J gene TRBJ2-7; D is uncertain. Germline V CDR1 and CDR2: MDHEN, SYDVKM. V was shortened by 2 bases and J by 0 bases, with 5 bases between the two germline ends. The CDR3 loop spans 13 amino acids. The CDR3 coding sequence is TGTGCCAGCAGTTTAAGAAGCTCCTACGAGCAGTACTTC. Amino acids: CASSLRSSYEQYF.

This clone showed up just once. The J gene is TRBJ1-2, the V gene TRBV30; D remains unclear. Trimming removed 1 base from V and 8 bases from J, with 5 bases in between. Germline V gene sequence: CDR1 GTSNPN, CDR2 SVGIG (reference sequence). The CDR3 is 10 amino acids. The CDR3 nucleotides read TGTGCCTGGAGTGCCGAAGGCTACACCTTC. Translated, it gives CAWSAEGYTF.

In this sample, this clone turned up once. The J gene is TRBJ1-3, the V gene TRBV5-1, with TRBD1 matching 7 bases. The ends lost 4 bases at V and 2 bases at J; junction bases unmatched: 9. There are 16 residues in the CDR3. Looked up from germline, CDR1 is SGHRS and CDR2 is YFSETQ. The CDR3 nucleotides read TGCGCCAGCAGCGCGGGACAGCTTTCGGCTGGAAACACCATATATTTT. Protein: CASSAGQLSAGNTIYF. Looking up the rest from reference TRBV5-1 and TRBJ1-3 gives the full variable domain: KAGVTQTPRYLIKTRGQQVTLSCSPISGHRSVSWYQQTPGQGLQFLFEYFSETQRNKGNFPGRFSGRQFSNSRSEMNVSTLELGDSALYLCASSAGQLSAGNTIYFGEGSWLTVV.

V usage is TRBV7-2 and J usage is TRBJ2-5; 7 nucleotides match TRBD2. The germline V gene has CDR1 SGHTA and CDR2 FQGNSA. With V trimmed by 6 bases and J by 2 bases, 9 bases remained unmatched. The CDR3 is 15 amino acids. The CDR3: CASRKRGVGQETQYF. As DNA, the CDR3 is TGTGCCAGCAGGAAGCGGGGCGTGGGTCAAGAGACCCAGTACTTC.

The chain uses TRBV4-2 and TRBJ1-2, with D tentatively TRBD1 (5 bases). The V gene lost 4 bases and the J gene lost 4 bases, with 10 bases spanning the gap. Germline V CDR1 and CDR2: LGHNA, YNFKEQ. The CDR3 length is 13 residues. CDR3 amino acids: CASSRDASYGYTF. The CDR3 nucleotides read TGTGCCAGCAGCCGGGACGCTTCCTATGGCTACACCTTC.

Regarding this clone: One end of the junction fails to match germline, which may point to a read error. The rearrangement joins TRBV7-7 to TRBJ2-5; D is possibly TRBD2 (5 bases). CDR3 length equals 15 residues. Germline CDR1 SSHAT, CDR2 FNYEAQ (reference sequence). The CDR3: CASSSQPGRQETQYF. The CDR3, as DNA: TGTGCTAGCAGCTCTCAACCGGGAAGACAAGAGACCCAGTACTTC.

The chain couples TRBV19 to TRBJ2-3; 10 nucleotides align to TRBD2. This CDR3 has 17 amino acids. Per the germline V gene, CDR1 is LNHDA and CDR2 is SQIVND (reference sequence). The J segment lost 4 bases and the V segment lost 4 bases, leaving 11 bases of the junction unmatched. The CDR3 DNA follows: TGTGCCAGTAGTAAGGCTAGCGGGAGTAAGGGGCCAGATACGCAGTATTTT. It specifies CASSKASGSKGPDTQYF. Filled out from reference TRBV19 and TRBJ2-3, the complete variable domain reads DGGITQSPKYLFRKEGQNVTLSCEQNLNHDAMYWYRQDPGQGLRLIYYSQIVNDFQKGDIAEGYSVSREKKESFPLTVTSAQKNPTAFYLCASSKASGSKGPDTQYFGPGTRLTVL.